Reported below is one T cell receptor beta chain. This entry is derived from a study of blood T cell repertoires in COVID-19. At the level of the study: The study drew acute and convalescent COVID-19 samples from the United States, Italy and Spain. T cells, B-cell-depleted T cells, or PBMCs supplied cDNA or gDNA.

Recruitment covered about two dozen US areas and drew participants whose ages spanned roughly 18 to 90 years. In assigning cohorts, the study relied on participant-reported clinical history. CDR3 length equals 15 residues. Trimming shortened V by 3 bases and J by 7 bases, and 19 bases separated the two germline ends. Germline V gene data show CDR1 as LNHDA and CDR2 as SQIVND (reference sequence). Using immunoSEQ multiplex PCR, the repertoire was profiled, and TCRdb retains in-frame clones only, with some absent. The repertoire holds some 390,000 clones, with roughly nine tenths as singletons. The gene calls are TRBV19 and TRBJ2-7; TRBD2 is a possible D gene (5 bases). The specimen was PBMCs or T cells enriched from blood (not recorded which). The receptor's source is a woman aged 25 to 45 who had recovered from COVID-19. The CDR3: CASSINSGIFWEQYF. Written as DNA, the CDR3 is TGTGCCAGTAGTATTAACAGCGGAATTTTCTGGGAGCAGTACTTC.